Presented here are 12 T cell receptor beta chains from one specimen sequenced in a study of read filtering for tumor transcriptome and immune sequencing. The library was built from roughly 400 ng RNA with molecular barcoded adaptors for alpha/delta and beta/gamma chains. TCRdb processed the reads anew with MiXCR; each CDR3 protein has one entry. Among around 40,000 distinct CDR3 sequences, about an eighth were seen once, and the ten largest hold about 25%. The sequencing sample was made of a population of CD138-negative cells sorted from bone marrow. The receptors shown here come from a donor at least 40 years old with multiple myeloma.

In its sample, this clonotype was seen many times. The chain carries TRBV5-1 and TRBJ1-1; 8 positions agree with TRBD1. Germline-derived CDR1 and CDR2 are SGHRS and YFSETQ. The V and J ends lost 5 bases and 4 bases, in that order; junction bases with no gene match: 4. The CDR3 is 13 residues long. The CDR3 sequence: CASRNTGGTEAFF. The DNA for the CDR3 is TGCGCCAGCAGAAATACAGGGGGCACTGAAGCTTTCTTT.

This clonotype was seen more than once but under ten times. This likely stems from a read error, as it lies one base from a far larger clone. The chain is built from TRBV10-3 and TRBJ2-1; D is possibly TRBD2 (5 bases). This CDR3 contains 14 residues. The germline V gene encodes CDR1 ENHRY and CDR2 SYGVKD. Deletions cut 5 bases from V and 2 bases from J, with 10 bases between. CDR3 in amino acids: CAISYNGAYNEQFF. CDR3 nucleotides: TGTGCCATCAGTTACAACGGGGCCTACAATGAGCAGTTCTTC.

This clonotype was counted ten times or more. The V call is TRBV7-9, the J call TRBJ2-7; D gene ambiguous. V lost 1 base to trimming and J lost 6 bases, with 10 bases between them. This CDR3 has 13 residues. The germline V gene encodes CDR1 SEHNR and CDR2 FQNEAQ (reference sequence). CDR3 coding DNA: TGTGCCAGCAGCTTAGTAACGTGGGGCGAGCAGTACTTC. Translating it yields CASSLVTWGEQYF.

This chain joins TRBV6-2 or TRBV6-3 and TRBJ2-7; a weak D match, TRBD2 (5 bases). CDR3 length: 12 residues. V lost 2 bases and J lost 6, with 8 bases in between. Per the germline V gene, CDR1 is MNHEY and CDR2 is SVGEGT. CDR3 amino acids: CASSYGGGEQYF. CDR3 DNA sequence: TGTGCCAGCAGTTACGGCGGAGGCGAGCAGTACTTC.

This clonotype was seen ten or more times. This sequence joins TRBV27 and TRBJ2-3; D is unclear. The V end was cut by 4 bases, the J end by 6 bases, with 11 bases between. Germline lookup yields CDR1 MNHEY and CDR2 SMNVEV (reference sequence). The CDR3 extends over 13 amino acids. For the CDR3, the DNA is TGTGCCAGCAGTTACTCGCCGCGGGATACGCAGTATTTT. This gives the protein CASSYSPRDTQYF.

In the case of this clonotype: A read error is possible here, since a much larger clone lies one base away. The chain links TRBV2 to TRBJ2-3; D remains ambiguous. The CDR3 is made up of 16 amino acids. Germline loops: CDR1 SNHLY, CDR2 FYNNEI. CDR3 DNA: TGTGCCAGCAGTGAACGAAGGCCGGCCCAGGCAGATACGCGGTATTTT. Protein sequence: CASSERRPAQADTRYF.

This clonotype has ten or more counts. The chain combines TRBV20-1 with TRBJ2-7; D may be TRBD2 (6 bases). The V gene's germline CDR1 is DFQATT and CDR2 SNEGSKA (reference sequence). CDR3 length equals 14 residues. Trimming pared 0 bases from V and 2 bases from J, leaving 11 bases between. The DNA for the CDR3 is TGCAGTGCTAGAGAGGCAGGGAGGACCTACGAGCAGTACTTC. Residues: CSAREAGRTYEQYF.

The gene calls are TRBV11-2 and TRBJ2-5; possible D gene TRBD2, 5 bases. V lost 5 bases and J 4 bases, leaving 14 bases between the germline ends. The CDR3 has 14 residues. CDR1 and CDR2 from the germline V gene are SGHAT and FQNNGV. The DNA of the CDR3 is TGTGCCAGCAGCCCGAATTCGGGGAGAGAGACCCAGTACTTC. Protein sequence: CASSPNSGRETQYF.

This clonotype appeared many times. The chain employs TRBV2 and TRBJ2-1; tentative D call: TRBD2 (7 bases). Trimming pared 11 bases from V and 7 bases from J, leaving 21 bases between. Germline V gene sequence: CDR1 SNHLY, CDR2 FYNNEI. The CDR3 spans 14 residues. CDR3 coding DNA: TGTGCCGGGCGCAGGGGCGGGAGTAATAATGAGCAGTTCTTC. Residues: CAGRRGGSNNEQFF. Variable domain in full (rest from reference TRBV2 and TRBJ2-1): EPEVTQTPSHQVTQMGQEVILRCVPISNHLYFYWYRQILGQKVEFLVSFYNNEISEKSEIFDDQFSVERPDGSNFTLKIRSTKLEDSAMYFCAGRRGGSNNEQFFGPGTRLTVL.

This clonotype was seen ten or more times. V gene TRBV12-3 or TRBV12-4 combines with J gene TRBJ2-7, with TRBD2 matching over 10 bases. CDR3 length: 18 amino acids. V lost 4 bases, J lost 5 bases, and 17 bases stayed unmatched. CDR3 sequence (DNA): TGTGCCAGCAGTTCCCGGATACTAGCGGGATCAATCGTCCACGAGCAGTACTTC. Its protein product is CASSSRILAGSIVHEQYF.

This clonotype has a count of ten or more. The rearrangement uses TRBV5-6 and TRBJ1-1; no definite D call. V was shortened by 2 bases and J by 3 bases, with 11 bases between the two germline ends. Germline V gene sequence: CDR1 SGHDT, CDR2 YYEEEE. The CDR3 length is 14 residues. The CDR3 loop is CASSFPGEHTEAFF. DNA for the CDR3: TGTGCCAGCAGCTTCCCTGGGGAGCACACTGAAGCTTTCTTT. The full variable domain, in which reference TRBV5-6 and TRBJ1-1 provide the parts outside the CDR3, is DAGVTQSPTHLIKTRGQQVTLRCSPKSGHDTVSWYQQALGQGPQFIFQYYEEEERQRGNFPDRFSGHQFPNYSSELNVNALLLGDSALYLCASSFPGEHTEAFFGQGTRLTVV.

In its sample, this clonotype was seen many times. The chain employs TRBV7-9 and TRBJ2-2; D is uncertain. V lost 1 base and J 0 bases, leaving 3 bases between the germline ends. CDR1 is SEHNR, CDR2 FQNEAQ, per germline (reference sequence). This CDR3 spans 14 amino acids. The CDR3 bases are TGTGCCAGCAGCTTAGTGGCGAACACCGGGGAGCTGTTTTTT. The encoded protein is CASSLVANTGELFF.